One sample yielded the 21 T cell receptor beta chains listed below, sequenced in a study of CD8 T cells in ankylosing spondylitis. TCRdb passed the 5' RACE reads through MiXCR, listing each CDR3 protein once. The table shows 200,000 or so distinct CDR3 sequences, with approximately 12% occurring only once. The sequenced sample was blood, either unsorted or a sorted T cell fraction (not recorded which). The receptor set was obtained from a female donor with ankylosing spondylitis or in good health (not recorded which).

The sample holds many counts of this clonotype. The rearrangement joins TRBV6-5 to TRBJ1-4; 7 bases are a match to TRBD1. Germline V gene sequence: CDR1 MNHEY, CDR2 SVGAGI. J lost 5 bases, V lost 3 bases, and 6 bases had no gene match. The CDR3 runs to 15 residues. CDR3 loop: CASSYLGTENEKLFF. The CDR3 DNA is TGTGCCAGCAGTTATCTCGGGACAGAGAATGAAAAACTGTTTTTT.

The chain employs TRBV6-5 and TRBJ2-7; D is unresolved. CDR3 length: 13 residues. Per germline, CDR1 MNHEY and CDR2 SVGAGI. V was trimmed by 4 bases and J by 6 bases, leaving 13 bases between them. CDR3 DNA sequence: TGTGCCAGCAGTTGGGCTAGGAGTAGCGAGCAGTACTTC. Translation: CASSWARSSEQYF.

V is TRBV7-6 and J is TRBJ2-1; D may match TRBD1 or TRBD2 (6 bases each). Per the germline V gene, CDR1 is SGHVS and CDR2 is FNYEAQ. Trimming shortened V by 5 bases and J by 7 bases, and 15 bases separated the two germline ends. This CDR3 spans 14 amino acids. CDR3 residues: CASSRGTTTNEQFF. CDR3 sequence (DNA): TGTGCCAGCAGCCGGGGGACAACAACTAATGAGCAGTTCTTC.

Notes on this clonotype: This clone may be a read error of a much larger clone one base away. The V gene is TRBV5-1, the J gene TRBJ2-7; D not certain. Germline CDR1 and CDR2: SGHRS and YFSETQ. The CDR3 spans 15 residues. The CDR3 DNA follows: TGCACCAGCAGCTTGTCTAACGGGCCTACCTACGAGCAGTACTTC. Residues: CTSSLSNGPTYEQYF.

This clonotype was found many times. This chain connects TRBV20-1 to TRBJ2-3; D remains ambiguous. The CDR3 runs 15 residues. In germline, CDR1 is DFQATT, CDR2 SNEGSKA (reference sequence). With 5 bases removed from V and 0 bases from J, the gap between germline ends came to 15 bases. The CDR3 protein is CSACDSSVSTDTQYF. The DNA of the CDR3 is TGCAGTGCTTGCGACTCAAGCGTCAGCACAGATACGCAGTATTTT.

The J gene is TRBJ2-7, the V gene TRBV6-1; 10 bases agree with TRBD1. This CDR3 has 15 amino acids. Trimming cost V 2 bases and J 0 bases; bases outside gene matches: 1. Germline CDR1 reads MNHNS; CDR2 reads SASEGT. The CDR3 sequence: CASSERTGGSYEQYF. The CDR3 DNA reads as TGTGCCAGCAGTGAAAGGACAGGGGGCTCCTACGAGCAGTACTTC.

Only a few counts were recorded for this clonotype. In DNA, the CDR3 is TGTGCCAGCAGTTTACGGCTTCTAGCGGGGATATACAATGAGCAGTTCTTC. Its protein is CASSLRLLAGIYNEQFF. V and J are TRBV27 and TRBJ2-1; 9 nucleotides align to TRBD2. The germline gives CDR1 MNHEY, CDR2 SMNVEV (reference sequence). V dropped 2 bases and J dropped 4; count of bases not matched to a gene: 9. The CDR3 spans 17 residues.

This clonotype has at least ten counts. The V call is TRBV20-1, the J call TRBJ2-1; TRBD2 matches 14 bases. The CDR3 is 15 residues long. Germline V lookup: CDR1 DFQATT, CDR2 SNEGSKA (reference sequence). V was clipped by 4 bases and J by 9 bases; unmatched bases: 8. The CDR3 loop is CSAIPRGTSGGEQFF. The CDR3 DNA sequence: TGCAGTGCTATCCCGCGGGGGACTAGCGGGGGTGAGCAGTTCTTC.

The sample holds a few counts of this clonotype. The chain employs TRBV11-1 and TRBJ2-1, with D perhaps matching TRBD2 (6 bases). CDR1 is SGHAT and CDR2 is FQDESV in the germline V gene (reference sequence). Trimming cost V 5 bases and J 2 bases, with 22 bases left between them. CDR3 size: 18 residues. The CDR3 DNA reads as TGTGCCAGCAGCCCCCCCCTGTTGGGACTCCAGACCTACAATGAGCAGTTCTTC. This encodes CASSPPLLGLQTYNEQFF. The full variable domain, rest sourced from reference TRBV11-1 and TRBJ2-1, is EAEVAQSPRYKITEKSQAVAFWCDPISGHATLYWYRQILGQGPELLVQFQDESVVDDSQLPKDRFSAERLKGVDSTLKIQPAELGDSAMYLCASSPPLLGLQTYNEQFFGPGTRLTVL.

This clonotype was recorded at least ten times. CDR3 nucleotide sequence: TGTGCCAGCAGTTACCGGGAGACCACTGAAGCTTTCTTT. It specifies CASSYRETTEAFF. This chain links TRBV6-5 with TRBJ1-1; D is uncertain. The germline gives CDR1 MNHEY, CDR2 SVGAGI. This CDR3 spans 13 amino acids. Between the trimmed V and J ends, which lost 2 bases and 4 bases, there was a span of 8 bases.

This clonotype has a count of ten or more. This chain uses TRBV6-1 with TRBJ1-5, with D tentatively TRBD1 (6 bases). Germline V gives CDR1 MNHNS, CDR2 SASEGT. This CDR3 is built from 13 residues. Trimming took 7 bases from V and 7 from J, leaving 14 bases between them. In nucleotides, the CDR3 is TGTGCCAGCATGGAACAGGGAGAGCAGCCCCAGCATTTT. It is translated as CASMEQGEQPQHF.

This clonotype was found many times. This rearrangement joins TRBV29-1 to TRBJ2-7; unclear D gene. Trimming cost V 3 bases and J 5 bases, with 11 bases left between them. From germline, CDR1 is SQVTM and CDR2 ANQGSEA. This CDR3 is 12 amino acids long. The CDR3 DNA reads as TGCAGCGTTGAGGAAGGGAAAAACGAGCAGTACTTC. Translation: CSVEEGKNEQYF.

The chain carries TRBV12-3 or TRBV12-4 and TRBJ2-1; 8 bases fit TRBD2. J was trimmed by 1 base and V by 5 bases; bases with no gene match: 16. The CDR3 extends over 19 amino acids. CDR3 coding DNA: TGTGCCAGCAGTCTCCACTTCCCCAGAGCGGGGGTATCCTACAATGAGCAGTTCTTC. Protein: CASSLHFPRAGVSYNEQFF.

This clonotype was counted ten times or more. CDR3 residues: CASSRTSDSYEQYF. As DNA, the CDR3 is TGTGCCAGCAGCCGGACTAGCGACTCCTACGAGCAGTACTTC. V and J are TRBV6-1 and TRBJ2-7; 9 positions agree with TRBD2. The CDR3 has 14 amino acids. The J segment lost 0 bases and the V segment lost 6 bases, leaving 3 bases of the junction unmatched. From germline, CDR1 is MNHNS and CDR2 SASEGT.

The chain links TRBV30 to TRBJ2-1; 9 bases fit TRBD2. The germline V gene has CDR1 GTSNPN and CDR2 SVGIG (reference sequence). With 5 bases clipped from V and 4 bases from J, the junction kept 6 bases outside the gene matches. This CDR3 is 14 amino acids long. For the CDR3, the DNA is TGTGCCTGGGATCCTAGCGGGGTATACAATGAGCAGTTCTTC. Encoded protein: CAWDPSGVYNEQFF.

The J gene is TRBJ2-7, the V gene TRBV6-5, with D possibly TRBD2 on 6 matching bases. Germline CDR1 is MNHEY and CDR2 is SVGAGI. Trimming took off 2 bases at V and 0 bases at J, with 14 bases between the two ends. This CDR3 has 16 amino acids. CDR3 protein: CASSYRDSGSSYEQYF. As DNA, the CDR3 is TGTGCCAGCAGTTACAGGGACTCGGGAAGCTCCTACGAGCAGTACTTC.

This clonotype was observed at least ten times. This rearrangement joins TRBV6-5 to TRBJ2-3; TRBD2 might be the D (6 bases). V lost 2 bases to trimming and J lost 1 base, with 10 bases between them. This CDR3 spans 15 amino acids. Germline CDR1 reads MNHEY; CDR2 reads SVGAGI. This chain's CDR3 is CASSYLTGGTDTQYF. Here the CDR3 DNA reads TGTGCCAGCAGTTACCTCACGGGAGGCACAGATACGCAGTATTTT.

This clonotype was found a few times. The chain couples TRBV12-3 or TRBV12-4 to TRBJ2-7, with 10 bases matching TRBD2. The ends lost 2 bases at V and 6 bases at J; junction bases unmatched: 10. The length of the CDR3 is 16 residues. CDR3 DNA: TGTGCCAGCAGTTTATTTCTTGGGGCTAGCGGGGGCGAGCAGTACTTC. It translates to CASSLFLGASGGEQYF.

This clonotype was detected only once. One end of the junction fails to match germline, which may point to a read error. This sequence joins TRBV7-3 and TRBJ2-1; 8 positions match TRBD1. The CDR3 consists of 17 residues. Germline V CDR1 and CDR2: SGHTA, FQGTGA. The chain's CDR3 is CASSSGAGTGPGDEQLF. CDR3 bases: TGTGCCAGCAGCTCGGGCGCGGGGACAGGTCCCGGAGATGAGCAGTTGTTC.

This clonotype appeared many times. The chain is built from TRBV28 and TRBJ2-5; a possible D gene is TRBD2 (6 bases). Deletions cut 7 bases from V and 3 bases from J, with 12 bases between. CDR1 is MDHEN and CDR2 is SYDVKM in the germline V gene. CDR3 size: 13 residues. CDR3 bases: TGTGCCAGCAAGGTTTGGGGGGAAGAGACCCAGTACTTC. Translated, it gives CASKVWGEETQYF. Combining the CDR3 with reference TRBV28 and TRBJ2-5 gives the whole variable domain DVKVTQSSRYLVKRTGEKVFLECVQDMDHENMFWYRQDPGLGLRLIYFSYDVKMKEKGDIPEGYSVSREKKERFSLILESASTNQTSMYLCASKVWGEETQYFGPGTRLLVL.

The chain combines TRBV19 with TRBJ2-1; TRBD2 agrees at 10 bases. The length of the CDR3 is 19 residues. Germline V lookup: CDR1 LNHDA, CDR2 SQIVND (reference sequence). V shed 1 base and J 8 bases; nucleotides not matched to a gene: 17. CDR3 sequence: CASSIGKASGSYRRDEQFF. Here the CDR3 DNA reads TGTGCCAGTAGTATAGGGAAAGCTAGCGGGAGTTATAGAAGAGATGAGCAGTTCTTC.